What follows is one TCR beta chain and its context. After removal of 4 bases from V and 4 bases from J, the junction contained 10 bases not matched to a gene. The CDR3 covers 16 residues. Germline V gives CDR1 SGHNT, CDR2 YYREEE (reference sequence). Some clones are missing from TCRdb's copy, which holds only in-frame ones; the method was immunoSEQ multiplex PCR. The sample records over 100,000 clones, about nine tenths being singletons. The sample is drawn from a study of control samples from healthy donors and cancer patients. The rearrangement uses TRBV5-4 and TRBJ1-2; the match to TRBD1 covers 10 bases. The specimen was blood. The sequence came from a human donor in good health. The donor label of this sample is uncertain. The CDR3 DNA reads TGTGCCAGCAGCCCGGACAGGGGGTCCATCGTCTATGGCTACACCTTC. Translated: CASSPDRGSIVYGYTF.